The TCR beta chain described here comes from a study of cytomegalovirus exposure and HLA in healthy donors (dated by TCRdb to 2017 to 2019). A note on the overall study: In an earlier analysis of 587 of the donors, roughly 300 Gb of sequence data and roughly 100 million unique TCR beta sequences from 150 million to 200 million T cells were reported. An early release that covered about 600 HLA-typed donors contained approximately 300 gigabases of sequencing data and about 84 million unique TCR sequences. Of the roughly 400 genotyped donors, less than 85% were placed in the genetic ancestry cluster associated with self-reported Caucasian donors. The study was designed to test whether signatures of past pathogen exposure could be identified by cataloging public T cell receptors. Using immunosequencing, the study profiled T cell repertoires from 500 to 800 subjects and related those repertoires to cytomegalovirus serostatus. Along with the approximately 600-subject first cohort, a separate validation cohort of roughly 110 different subjects was used. The study combined high-throughput TCR immunosequencing, statistical association of individual TCRs with disease status, and machine learning to predict cytomegalovirus infection status. A later analysis re-analyzed previously published TCR beta repertoires from several hundred donors and added high-resolution HLA genotyping to study TCR occurrence patterns. Rather than drawing on any new phenotypic data, the later analysis identified candidate immune exposures from TCR beta sequences and the way those sequences occurred across donors. In an earlier analysis of a few hundred of the donors, high-throughput TCR beta sequencing was used to judge whether each TCR beta V gene segment behaved as functional or pseudogenic. Donor age, sex, ethnicity and CMV serostatus were compiled alongside the repertoire data. A later genetic analysis took genome-wide SNP genotypes for about 55% of the 666 donors and used that subset as a discovery cohort. Every discovery cohort repertoire had been produced on one sequencing platform. HLA typing covered class I and class II loci at four-digit resolution. The number of donors typed differed by locus, with about 629-630 for A, B, C, DRB1 and DQB1, around 500 for DQA1, about 610 for DPA1, and some 440 for DPB1. Roughly 5 DR-DQ haplotypes were treated as single units for association and clustering because of strong linkage in the cohort. On average, roughly 200,000 unique TCR beta nucleotide sequences were sequenced per donor among some 420 genotyped donors of the cohort, with approximately 18% of those sequences being non-productive.

Results and caveats for the whole study, not just this receptor: According to the authors, the approach could potentially be generalized to other disease states and immunological phenotypes. Assigning TCR associations to individual alleles was difficult when HLA alleles, especially DR and DQ, strongly co-occurred. According to a later genetic analysis, donors in an Asian-associated ancestry cluster had fewer N-insertions in productive TCRs than the roughly 660-donor mean. Because some donors lacked HLA typing at each locus, the association tests relied only on the typed subset. The earlier analysis of 587 of the donors excluded some 15 rarely observed V segments, including chromosome 9 orphons, because counts were too low. A few of the identified cytomegalovirus-associated TCR beta chains were confirmed in vitro to be specific for cytomegalovirus antigens. Most TCR sequences were observed very rarely across donors, whereas some public TCRs were present in many individuals. A later analysis found that HLA-associated TCR beta chains were more clonally expanded and had lower generation probabilities than equally common non-associated chains. In an earlier analysis of around 600 of the donors, most TCR beta V segments appeared in productive rearrangements about 87% or about 30% of the time, broadly matching IMGT annotations. According to a later analysis, TCR association rates differed among HLA loci, with DRB1 alleles showing the most associated TCRs and HLA-C alleles showing the fewest. Correlated functional status among segregating V segments might be attributable to linkage disequilibrium, but an unknown experimental factor could not be ruled out. Cytomegalovirus status was reported to be diagnosed by the classifier with high specificity and sensitivity in both the original and validation cohorts. In a later analysis, some 17,000 TCR beta sequences were associated with specific HLA alleles at a false discovery rate of 0.05. A cluster of highly shared sequence variants was judged likely to represent a technical artifact of the sequencing pipeline. In a later analysis, most CMV-associated TCR beta chains were found to appear HLA-restricted, with HLA associations seemingly driven largely by CMV exposure. A further reported finding was that TCR beta sequences accurately predicted the HLA-A and HLA-B alleles for most subjects in the first cohort. CMV serostatus was the only immune exposure information available for the cohort. Several of the top co-occurrence clusters appeared to be linked to parvovirus B19, influenza, CMV and Epstein-Barr virus, according to a later analysis. A later genetic analysis associated a missense DCLRE1C variant with V-gene and J-gene trimming of TCR beta chains, and an independent cohort replicated the association. The study gave a list of 150 to 200 TCR beta chains associated with cytomegalovirus. Roughly uniform sequencing depth across donors was assumed in presence/absence analyses, although this assumption may not hold. In this cohort, only TCR beta chains were sequenced, and detectable features were limited by the absence of alpha or paired-chain data.

The library was prepared using the immunoSEQ multiplex PCR assay. A mixture of 60 forward primers for TCR Vbeta segments and 13 reverse primers for TCR Jbeta segments was used in the multiplex PCR. A multiplex PCR assay on genomic DNA amplified the CDR3 region of rearranged TCR beta genes. On the Illumina HiSeq System, the amplified TCR beta libraries were sequenced as 87-base-pair reads. Per the source publication's procedure: A later analysis tallied 70 million to 100 million unique TCR beta chains across the 640 or so repertoires, and roughly 11 million of those chains were shared by two or more donors. To remove PCR and sequencing errors, raw reads were error-corrected and collapsed into unique sequences using a nearest-neighbor algorithm that merged closely related sequences. V, D and J gene segments were assigned by aligning CDR3 sequences to IMGT reference sequences. For a sequence to be retained, a match of at least six nucleotides was required to both a V gene segment and a J gene segment. A rearrangement was called productive if the CDR3 had no stop codons and remained in frame with V and J, and every other rearrangement was called non-productive. CDR3 was defined by IMGT convention, running from the second conserved V-encoded cysteine to the conserved J-encoded phenylalanine. In an earlier analysis of some 550 of the donors, sequences lacking an unambiguous match to a single V gene segment were excluded. In an earlier analysis of 587 of the donors, a V segment was called functional when productive rearrangements were above 56.7%, and segregating when the standard deviation between donors exceeded 5%. A statistical classification framework was built for diagnosing cytomegalovirus status from the catalog of TCR beta chain sequences. In a later analysis, TCR nucleotide sequences were compared against IMGT/GENE-DB human TR gene sequences so that V and J genes could be assigned. Using the TCRdist pipeline, a later analysis assigned CDR3 sequences along with most-parsimonious VDJ recombination scenarios. A later analysis defined each TCR beta chain by its CDR3 amino acid sequence plus V-gene family, and excluded reads lacking a unique V-gene family. A later analysis removed 550 to 700 highly shared, low-generation-probability nucleotide sequences to deal with suspected cross-contamination and a sequencing artifact. A later analysis calculated a clonal expansion index for each public chain from normalized within-repertoire ranks of inferred template counts. In a later analysis, generation probabilities were computed using a VDJ recombination model fitted to out-of-frame rearrangements, and the results were checked against IGoR. In a later analysis, hypergeometric tests were used to score TCR-TCR, TCR-HLA and TCR-CMV co-occurrence, with a repertoire-size bias correction applied to TCR pairs. False discovery rates were estimated in a later analysis by permuting HLA or CMV assignments 20 times. A later analysis grouped co-occurring TCRs with DBSCAN, adding TCRdist sequence similarity when clustering within HLA-allele-positive subsets. Co-occurrence clustering excluded repertoires with fewer than 30,000 or more than 120,000 public chains, plus five with anomalous nucleotide sharing. The table comes from immuneACCESS by way of TCRdb, which keeps in-frame sequences with V and J called. Part of the clones is missing from these tables; in studies checked, under half for an unresolved V gene and the rest for unknown reasons. V and J calls and clone size follow that table, whereas D and trimming were derived from the DNA. This sample's listing comprises approximately 140,000 clones. Approximately 2% of the sample rests with the top ten.

The cohort consisted of 670 or so healthy bone marrow donors. Cohort members were all nominally healthy when sampled, although unrecorded immune exposures were likely present. The donor tested CMV seronegative and was one of the 352 seronegative cohort members. A peripheral blood sample was provided by each donor, and peripheral blood mononuclear cells were used for TCR beta sequencing. Genomic DNA was extracted from the blood cell samples with the Qiagen DNeasy Blood Extraction Kit. Concerning this clone itself: No antigen is known for it.

The TCR was taken from a woman aged 18-29 years in good health and CMV-seronegative. Sequencing used PBMCs.

The DNA sequence is as follows: TGTGCCTGGGGACTAGCGGGAGCTGGCGAGCAGTACTTC. This gives the protein CAWGLAGAGEQYF. The receptor chain draws on TRBV30 and TRBJ2-7; the central 13 bases match TRBD2. Reading the germline V gene (reference sequence) gives CDR1 GTSNPN and CDR2 SVGIG. The junction shows trimming of 5 bases on V and 6 bases on J, and the gene matches do not reach 4 bases of it. Counted from cysteine to phenylalanine, this CDR3 has 13 amino acids. Of the read, only the CDR3 DNA is kept; its 39 bases are in frame from base 1.